This TCR beta chain comes out of a study of blood T cell repertoires in COVID-19. For the study at large: Material from acute and convalescent COVID-19 was sourced from the United States, Italy and Spain.

In the authors' workflow: Nucleated cell counts were estimated from reference gene primer amplification. Repertoires were generated with immunoSEQ multiplex PCR, while TCRdb's copy carries only in-frame clones and drops some. D and trimming were read from the DNA, whereas the V and J calls and clone size are those reported in that table. The sample yields some 120,000 clones, around 83% seen once. Trimming pared 7 bases from V and 3 bases from J, leaving 10 bases between. The CDR3 spans 12 residues. V and J are TRBV12-3 or TRBV12-4 and TRBJ2-7; TRBD1 might be the D (5 bases). The TCR comes from an elderly man with active or convalescent COVID-19. The sample comprised peripheral blood. The CDR3: CASTGALYEQYF. The CDR3 bases are TGTGCCAGCACTGGGGCACTCTACGAGCAGTACTTC.